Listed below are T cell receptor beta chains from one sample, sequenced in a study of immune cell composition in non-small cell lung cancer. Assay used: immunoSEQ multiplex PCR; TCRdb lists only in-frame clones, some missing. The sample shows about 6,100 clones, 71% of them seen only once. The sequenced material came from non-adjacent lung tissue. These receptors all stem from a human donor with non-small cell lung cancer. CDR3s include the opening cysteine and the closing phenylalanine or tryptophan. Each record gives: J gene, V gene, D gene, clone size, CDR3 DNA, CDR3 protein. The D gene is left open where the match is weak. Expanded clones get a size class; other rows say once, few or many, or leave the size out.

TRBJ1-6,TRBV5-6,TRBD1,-,TGTGCCAGCAGCACCAGACAGGGGGGGACGTCACCCCTCCACTTT,CASSTRQGGTSPLHF
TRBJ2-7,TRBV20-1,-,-,TGCAGTGCTAGAGACCGGGGAACGCAGTACTTC,CSARDRGTQYF
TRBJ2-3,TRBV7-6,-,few,TGTGCCAGCAGCTTATTCCAGGGATCCGTCGGTACGCAGTATTTT,CASSLFQGSVGTQYF
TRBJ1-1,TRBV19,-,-,TGTGCCAGTAGTACTACGAAGAACACTGAAGCTTTCTTT,CASSTTKNTEAFF
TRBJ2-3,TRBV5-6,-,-,TGTGCCAGCAGCTTGACGGGGGTGGGGGATACGCAGTATTTT,CASSLTGVGDTQYF
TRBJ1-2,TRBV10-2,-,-,TGCGCCAGCAGTCAGGGTAACTATGGCCACACCTTC,CASSQGNYGHTF
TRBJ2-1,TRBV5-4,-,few,TGTGCCAGCAGCCACACTAAGGGGGATCGAGAAGAGCAGTTCTTC,CASSHTKGDREEQFF
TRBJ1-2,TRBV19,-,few,TGTGCCAGTAGTGCAATCGAGCATGGCTACACCTTC,CASSAIEHGYTF
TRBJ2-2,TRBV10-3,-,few,TGTGCCATCAGTCCGACGGGAAACACCGGGGAGCTGTTTTTT,CAISPTGNTGELFF
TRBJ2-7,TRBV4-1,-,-,TGCGCCAGCAGCGGCATGTTCTACGAGCAGTACTTC,CASSGMFYEQYF
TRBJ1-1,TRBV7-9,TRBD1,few,TGTGCCAGCAGCGTGGACAGGGGAATTACTGAAGCTTTCTTT,CASSVDRGITEAFF
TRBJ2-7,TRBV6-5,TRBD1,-,TGTGCCAGCGGATACCGGGACAGGGGATCCTACGAGCAGTACTTC,CASGYRDRGSYEQYF
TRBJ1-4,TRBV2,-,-,TGTGCCAGCATTTTACATCCAAATAATGAAAAACTGTTTTTT,CASILHPNNEKLFF
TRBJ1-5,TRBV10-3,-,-,TGTGCCATCAGTCGGGACAACGAGGACCAGCCCCAGCATTTT,CAISRDNEDQPQHF
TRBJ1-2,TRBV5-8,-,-,TGTGCCAGCAGCCAGTATGGCTACACCTTC,CASSQYGYTF
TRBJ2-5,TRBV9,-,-,TGTGCCAGCAGCTCAGGGATCTCAGAGACCCAGTACTTC,CASSSGISETQYF
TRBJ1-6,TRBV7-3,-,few,-,CASSTSDRGRSPLHF
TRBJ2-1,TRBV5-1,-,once,TGCGCCAGCAGTCCTGTGGCAAGCTCCTACAATGAGCAGTTCTTC,CASSPVASSYNEQFF
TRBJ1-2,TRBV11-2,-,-,TGTGCCAGCAGCTCAGGGCCTGAGGGCTACACCTTC,CASSSGPEGYTF
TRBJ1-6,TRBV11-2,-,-,TGTGCCAGCAGCTCCCTATGGGGGCAGGTAGGATCACCCCTCCACTTT,CASSSLWGQVGSPLHF
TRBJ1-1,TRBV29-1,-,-,TGCAGCGTTGGCTCCCGGGACCGGGGGAGCTTGAACACTGAAGCTTTCTTT,CSVGSRDRGSLNTEAFF
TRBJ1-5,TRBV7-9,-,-,TGTGCCAGCAGCCTTAGCAATCAGCCCCAGCATTTT,CASSLSNQPQHF
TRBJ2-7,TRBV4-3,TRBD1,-,TGCGCCAGCAGCCTTAACAGGGGGCCCTACGAGCAGTACTTC,CASSLNRGPYEQYF
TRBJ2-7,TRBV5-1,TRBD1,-,TGCGCCAGCAGCAGGGCTGGACAGGGGTCCTCCTACGAGCAGTACTTC,CASSRAGQGSSYEQYF
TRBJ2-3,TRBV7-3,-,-,TGTGCCAGCAGCTTAATAGGGGGGGGGCAAACGCAGTATTTT,CASSLIGGGQTQYF
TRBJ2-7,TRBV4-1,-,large,TGCGCCAGCAGTTCCGGGCCGGGGGTCTACGAGCAGTACTTC,CASSSGPGVYEQYF
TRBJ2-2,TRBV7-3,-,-,TGTGCCAGCAGCCCGTTTTTGACCGGGGAGCTGTTTTTT,CASSPFLTGELFF
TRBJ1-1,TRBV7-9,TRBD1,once,TGTGCCAGCAGCCCATGGGACAGGGGAGACACTGAAGCTTTCTTT,CASSPWDRGDTEAFF
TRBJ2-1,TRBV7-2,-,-,TGTGCCAGCAGCTCCATTTCCCCCATGAATGAGCAGTTCTTC,CASSSISPMNEQFF
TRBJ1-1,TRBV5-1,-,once,TGCGCCAGCAGCCCTCTAGACAGTTTGAACACTGAAGCTTTCTTT,CASSPLDSLNTEAFF
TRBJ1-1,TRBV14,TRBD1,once,TGTGCCAGCTCTTTAATGCTTACCGGGACAGGCGACTCTGAAGCTTTCTTT,CASSLMLTGTGDSEAFF
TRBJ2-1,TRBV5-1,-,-,TGCGCCAGCAGCCCCCCCAGCAATGAGCAGTTCTTC,CASSPPSNEQFF
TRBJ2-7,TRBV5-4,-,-,TGTGCCAGCAGCTTGGGGGGTGACAGAAACGAGCAGTACTTC,CASSLGGDRNEQYF
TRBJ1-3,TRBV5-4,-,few,TGTGCCAGCAGTGTCAGGGGCTCTGGAAACACCATATATTTT,CASSVRGSGNTIYF